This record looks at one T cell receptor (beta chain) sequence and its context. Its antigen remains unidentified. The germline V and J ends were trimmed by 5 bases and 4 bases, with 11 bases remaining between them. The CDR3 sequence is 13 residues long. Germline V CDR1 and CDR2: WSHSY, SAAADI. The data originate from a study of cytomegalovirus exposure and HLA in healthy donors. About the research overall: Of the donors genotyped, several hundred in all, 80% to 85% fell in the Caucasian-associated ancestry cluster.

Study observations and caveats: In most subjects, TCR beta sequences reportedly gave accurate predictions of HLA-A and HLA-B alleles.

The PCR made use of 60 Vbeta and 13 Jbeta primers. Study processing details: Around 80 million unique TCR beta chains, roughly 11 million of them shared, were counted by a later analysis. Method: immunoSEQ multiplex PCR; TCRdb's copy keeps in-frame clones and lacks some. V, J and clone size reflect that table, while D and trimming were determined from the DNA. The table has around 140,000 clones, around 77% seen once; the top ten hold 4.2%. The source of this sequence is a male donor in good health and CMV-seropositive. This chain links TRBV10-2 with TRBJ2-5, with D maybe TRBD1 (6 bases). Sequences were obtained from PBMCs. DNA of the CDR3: TGCGCCAGCAGTCCCCGAGGGGGAGAGACCCAGTACTTC. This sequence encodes CASSPRGGETQYF.